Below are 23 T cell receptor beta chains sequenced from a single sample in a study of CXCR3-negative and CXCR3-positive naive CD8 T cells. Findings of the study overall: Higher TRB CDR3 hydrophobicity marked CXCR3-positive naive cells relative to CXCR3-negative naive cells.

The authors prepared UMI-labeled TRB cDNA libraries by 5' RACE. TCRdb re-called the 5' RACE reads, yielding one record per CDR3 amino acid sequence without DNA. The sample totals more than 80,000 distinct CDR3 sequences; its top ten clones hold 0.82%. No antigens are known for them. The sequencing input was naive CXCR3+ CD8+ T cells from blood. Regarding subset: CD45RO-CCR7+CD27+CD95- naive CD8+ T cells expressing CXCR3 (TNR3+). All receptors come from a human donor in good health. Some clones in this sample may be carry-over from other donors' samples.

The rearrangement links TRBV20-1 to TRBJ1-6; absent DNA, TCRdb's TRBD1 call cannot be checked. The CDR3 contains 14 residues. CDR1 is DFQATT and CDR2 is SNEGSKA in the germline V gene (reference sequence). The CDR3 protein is CSAAEGVDNSPLHF.

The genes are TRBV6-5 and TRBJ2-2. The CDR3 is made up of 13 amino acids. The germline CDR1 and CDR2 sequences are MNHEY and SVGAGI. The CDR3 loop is CASSYTPTGELFF.

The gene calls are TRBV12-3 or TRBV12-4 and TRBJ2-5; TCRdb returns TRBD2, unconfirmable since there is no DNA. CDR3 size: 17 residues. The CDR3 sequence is CASSFGETSGDQETQYF.

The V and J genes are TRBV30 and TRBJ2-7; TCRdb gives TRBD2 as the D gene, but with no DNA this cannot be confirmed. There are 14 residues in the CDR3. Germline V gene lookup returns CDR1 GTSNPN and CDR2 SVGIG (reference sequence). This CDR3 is CAWKGLDSSYEQYF. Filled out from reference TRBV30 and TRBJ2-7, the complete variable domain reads SQTIHQWPATLVQPVGSPLSLECTVEGTSNPNLYWYRQAAGRGLQLLFYSVGIGQISSEVPQNLSASRPQDRQFILSSKKLLLSDSGFYLCAWKGLDSSYEQYFGPGTRLTVT.

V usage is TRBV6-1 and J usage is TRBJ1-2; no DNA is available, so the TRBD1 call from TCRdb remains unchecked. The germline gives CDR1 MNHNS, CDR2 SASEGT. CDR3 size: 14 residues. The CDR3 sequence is CASSGSGVNYGYTF.

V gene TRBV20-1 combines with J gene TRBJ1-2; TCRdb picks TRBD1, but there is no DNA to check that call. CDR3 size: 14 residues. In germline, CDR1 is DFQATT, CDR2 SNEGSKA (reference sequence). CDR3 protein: CSARASWTKRGYTF.

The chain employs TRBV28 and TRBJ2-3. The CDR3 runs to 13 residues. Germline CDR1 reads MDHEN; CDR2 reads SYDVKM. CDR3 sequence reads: CASSFLGADTQYF.

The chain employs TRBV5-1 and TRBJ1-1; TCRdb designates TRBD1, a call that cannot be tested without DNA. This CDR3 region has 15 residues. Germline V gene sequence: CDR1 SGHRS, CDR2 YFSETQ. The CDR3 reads CASSLEGGSRTEAFF.

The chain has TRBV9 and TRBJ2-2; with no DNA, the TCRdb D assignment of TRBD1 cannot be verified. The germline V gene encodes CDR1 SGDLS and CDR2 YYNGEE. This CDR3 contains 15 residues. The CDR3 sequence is CASSWTALNTGELFF.

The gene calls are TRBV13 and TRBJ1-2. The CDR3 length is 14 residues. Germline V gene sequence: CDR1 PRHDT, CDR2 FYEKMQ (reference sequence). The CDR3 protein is CASSLEGPSEGHTF.

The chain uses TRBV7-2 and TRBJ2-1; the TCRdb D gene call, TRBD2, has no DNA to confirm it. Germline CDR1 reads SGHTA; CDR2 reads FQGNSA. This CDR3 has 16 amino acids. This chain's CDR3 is CASSLSGTSAWNEQFF.

CDR3 protein: CSVWLLGQETQYF. V and J are TRBV29-1 and TRBJ2-5. CDR3 length: 13 amino acids. Germline V gives CDR1 SQVTM, CDR2 ANQGSEA.

Here the CDR3 reads CATSRVLALEQYF. The chain is built from TRBV15 and TRBJ2-7; as DNA is missing, the TRBD1 call by TCRdb cannot be tested. Looked up from germline, CDR1 is LNHNV and CDR2 is YYDKDF (reference sequence). CDR3 size: 13 residues.

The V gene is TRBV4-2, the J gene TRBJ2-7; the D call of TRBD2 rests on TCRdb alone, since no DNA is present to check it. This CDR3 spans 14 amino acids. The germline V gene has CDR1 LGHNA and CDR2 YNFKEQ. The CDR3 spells CASSQGAGGHEQYF.

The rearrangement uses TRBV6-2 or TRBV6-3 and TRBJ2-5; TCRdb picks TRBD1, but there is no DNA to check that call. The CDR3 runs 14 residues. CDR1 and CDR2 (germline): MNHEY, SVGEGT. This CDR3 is CASSWTDGEETQYF.

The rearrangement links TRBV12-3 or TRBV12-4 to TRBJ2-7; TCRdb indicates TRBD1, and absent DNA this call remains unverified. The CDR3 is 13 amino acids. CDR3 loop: CASSSTGLDEQYF.

CDR3 amino acids: CASSYSNPLRAEVYEQYF. The chain carries TRBV6-2 or TRBV6-3 and TRBJ2-7; TCRdb names TRBD2, which stays unverified in the absence of DNA. CDR1 and CDR2 from the germline V gene are MNHEY and SVGEGT. CDR3 length: 18 residues.

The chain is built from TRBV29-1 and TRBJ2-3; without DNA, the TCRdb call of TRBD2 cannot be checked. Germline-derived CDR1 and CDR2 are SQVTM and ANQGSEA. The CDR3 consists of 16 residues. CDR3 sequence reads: CTRYPASGGPVDTQYF.

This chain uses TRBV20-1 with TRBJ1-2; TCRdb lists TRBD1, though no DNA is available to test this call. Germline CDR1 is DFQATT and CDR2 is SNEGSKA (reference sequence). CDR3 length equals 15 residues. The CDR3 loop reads CSADGTGIVTGGYTF.

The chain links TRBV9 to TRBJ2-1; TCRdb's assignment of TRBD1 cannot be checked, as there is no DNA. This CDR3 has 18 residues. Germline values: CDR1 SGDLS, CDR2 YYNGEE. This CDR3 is CASSSRRTGTVPYNEQFF.

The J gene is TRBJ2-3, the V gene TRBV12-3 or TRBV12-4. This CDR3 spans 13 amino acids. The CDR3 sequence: CASSFSLTDTQYF.

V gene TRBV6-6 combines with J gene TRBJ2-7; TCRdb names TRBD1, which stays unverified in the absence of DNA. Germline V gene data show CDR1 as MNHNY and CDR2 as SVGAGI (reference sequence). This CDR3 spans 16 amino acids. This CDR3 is CASSYIEWDRGYEQYF.

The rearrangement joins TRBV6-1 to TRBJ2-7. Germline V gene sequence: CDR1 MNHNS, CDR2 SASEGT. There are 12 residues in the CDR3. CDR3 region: CASSLDHYEQYF.